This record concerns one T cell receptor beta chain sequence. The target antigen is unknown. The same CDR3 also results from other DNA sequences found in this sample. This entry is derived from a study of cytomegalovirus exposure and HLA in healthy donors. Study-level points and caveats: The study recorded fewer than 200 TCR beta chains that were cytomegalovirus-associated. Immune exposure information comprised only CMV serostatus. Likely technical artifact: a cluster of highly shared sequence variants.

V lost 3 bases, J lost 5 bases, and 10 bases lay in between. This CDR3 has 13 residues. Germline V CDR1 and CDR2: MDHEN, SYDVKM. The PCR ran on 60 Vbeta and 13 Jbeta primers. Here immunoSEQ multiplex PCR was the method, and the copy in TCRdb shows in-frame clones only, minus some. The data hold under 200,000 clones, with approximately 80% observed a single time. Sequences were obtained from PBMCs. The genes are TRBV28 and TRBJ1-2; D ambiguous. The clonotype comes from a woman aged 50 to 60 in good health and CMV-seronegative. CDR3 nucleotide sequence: TGTGCCAGCAGTTTTGGGCAGAATTATGGCTACACCTTC. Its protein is CASSFGQNYGYTF.